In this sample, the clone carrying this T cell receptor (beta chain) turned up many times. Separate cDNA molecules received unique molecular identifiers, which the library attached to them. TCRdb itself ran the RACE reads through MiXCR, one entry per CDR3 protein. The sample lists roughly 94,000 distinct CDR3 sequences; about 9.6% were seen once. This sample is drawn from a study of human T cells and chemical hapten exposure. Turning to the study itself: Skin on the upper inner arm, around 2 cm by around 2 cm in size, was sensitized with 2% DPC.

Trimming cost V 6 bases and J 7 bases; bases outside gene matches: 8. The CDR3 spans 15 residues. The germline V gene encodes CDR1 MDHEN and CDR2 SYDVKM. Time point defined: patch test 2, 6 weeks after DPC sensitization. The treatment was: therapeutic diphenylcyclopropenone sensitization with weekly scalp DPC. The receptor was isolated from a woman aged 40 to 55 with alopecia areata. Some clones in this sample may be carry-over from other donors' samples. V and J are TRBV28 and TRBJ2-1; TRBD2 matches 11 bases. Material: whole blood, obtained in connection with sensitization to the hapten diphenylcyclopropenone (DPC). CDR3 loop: CASSVAGGLRNEQFF. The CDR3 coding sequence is TGTGCCAGCAGCGTAGCGGGAGGGTTACGGAATGAGCAGTTCTTC.